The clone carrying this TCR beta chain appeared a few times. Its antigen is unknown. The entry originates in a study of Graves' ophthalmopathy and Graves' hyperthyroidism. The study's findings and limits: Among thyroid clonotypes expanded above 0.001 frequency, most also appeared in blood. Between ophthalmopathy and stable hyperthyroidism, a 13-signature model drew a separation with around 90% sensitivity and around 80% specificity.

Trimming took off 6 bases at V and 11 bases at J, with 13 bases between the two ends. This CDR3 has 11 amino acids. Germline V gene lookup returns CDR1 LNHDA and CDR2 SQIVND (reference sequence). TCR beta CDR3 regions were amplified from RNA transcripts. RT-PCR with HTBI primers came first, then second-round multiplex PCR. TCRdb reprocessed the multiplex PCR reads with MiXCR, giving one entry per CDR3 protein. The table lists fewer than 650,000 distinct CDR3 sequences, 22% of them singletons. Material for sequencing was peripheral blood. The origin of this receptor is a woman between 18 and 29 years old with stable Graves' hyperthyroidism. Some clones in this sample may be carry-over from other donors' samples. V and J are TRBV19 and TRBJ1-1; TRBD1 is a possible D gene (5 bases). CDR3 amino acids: CASSSRDWAFF. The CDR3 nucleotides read TGTGCCAGTAGCTCTCGGGACTGGGCTTTCTTT.